The 8 T cell receptor beta chains below come from one sample, sequenced in a study of CD8+CD57+ T cells in acquired aplastic anemia. The TCR beta profiling, which covered VDJ combination and CDR3 sequence, was carried out using genomic DNA as the template. Each CDR3 protein gets one entry after TCRdb re-called the reads with MiXCR. This sample has 80,000 to 100,000 distinct CDR3 sequences, with approximately 73% found just once. The patients chosen for sequencing had shown expansion of CD8+CD57+ cells (detected by flow cytometry). The specimen was sorted CD4+, CD8+, or CD8+CD57+ T cells (not recorded which) from PBMCs. The receptors stem from a human donor with aplastic anemia.

The chain has TRBV15 and TRBJ1-2; TRBD1 aligns across 9 bases. This CDR3 is built from 16 residues. V shed 0 bases and J 8 bases; nucleotides not matched to a gene: 10. Germline CDR1 LNHNV, CDR2 YYDKDF (reference sequence). CDR3 sequence: CATSRDLKEDRGGYTF. CDR3 nucleotide sequence: TGTGCCACCAGCAGAGATCTTAAAGAGGACAGGGGAGGCTACACCTTC.

The chain employs TRBV2 and TRBJ2-7, with D perhaps matching TRBD1 (6 bases). Trimming pared 10 bases from V and 2 bases from J, leaving 9 bases between. Germline V CDR1 and CDR2: SNHLY, FYNNEI. This CDR3 spans 11 amino acids. CDR3 bases: TGTGCCACCGGACAGACCTACGAGCAGTACTTC. It is translated as CATGQTYEQYF.

In this sample, this clonotype turned up a few times. The CDR3 nucleotides read TGTGCCAGCAGCTTGGGGGACAGATTAGGCTACACCTTC. Translation gives CASSLGDRLGYTF. The chain has TRBV5-6 and TRBJ1-2; 7 bases agree with TRBD1. CDR3 size: 13 residues. In germline, CDR1 is SGHDT, CDR2 YYEEEE. Unmatched junction bases numbered 4, after V lost 0 bases and J lost 8 bases.

The chain employs TRBV29-1 and TRBJ1-1, with D unclear. The CDR3 runs 14 residues. Germline loops: CDR1 SQVTM, CDR2 ANQGSEA. V shed 7 bases and J shed 1 base, with 16 bases lying between them. CDR3 bases: TGCAGCGCCACCGGGAAGCCCTCGAACACTGAAGCTTTCTTT. This gives the protein CSATGKPSNTEAFF. Based on the CDR3 plus reference TRBV29-1 and TRBJ1-1, the full variable domain is SAVISQKPSRDICQRGTSLTIQCQVDSQVTMMFWYRQQPGQSLTLIATANQGSEATYESGFVIDKFPISRPNLTFSTLTVSNMSPEDSSIYLCSATGKPSNTEAFFGQGTRLTVV.

This rearrangement joins TRBV2 to TRBJ2-7; the match to TRBD1 covers 12 bases. The germline CDR1 and CDR2 sequences are SNHLY and FYNNEI. The CDR3 is 16 amino acids. Trimming took 1 base from V and 5 from J; bases not matched to a gene: 6. CDR3 DNA sequence: TGTGCCAGCAGTGAAGGCGGGACAGGGGGCGTCGACGAGCAGTACTTC. Amino acid sequence: CASSEGGTGGVDEQYF.

The V and J genes are TRBV9 and TRBJ1-1; tentatively, D is TRBD1 (5 bases). This CDR3 comprises 15 residues. V was trimmed by 0 bases and J by 5 bases, leaving 14 bases between them. Per the germline V gene, CDR1 is SGDLS and CDR2 is YYNGEE. Here the CDR3 DNA reads TGTGCCAGCAGCGTAGGTTCAGCTAAGGGGACTGAAGCTTTCTTT. Translating it yields CASSVGSAKGTEAFF.

The table lists this clonotype with a few counts. The CDR3 loop reads CASSSRGGYEQYF. The CDR3 DNA sequence: TGTGCCAGCAGCTCACGCGGGGGGTACGAGCAGTACTTC. The V call is TRBV7-2, the J call TRBJ2-7; TRBD2 matches at 8 bases. CDR1 and CDR2 from the germline V gene are SGHTA and FQGNSA. Losses at the gene ends were 4 bases for V and 4 bases for J; bases not matched to a gene: 3. The CDR3 totals 13 residues.

V and J are TRBV7-2 and TRBJ2-3; no reliable D call. The CDR3 extends over 14 amino acids. V was clipped by 3 bases and J by 5 bases, with 12 bases between them. Germline CDR1 reads SGHTA; CDR2 reads FQGNSA. Here the CDR3 reads CASSLSTLEDTQYF. Written as DNA, the CDR3 is TGTGCCAGCAGCTTGAGTACTCTAGAAGATACGCAGTATTTT.